Listed below are T cell receptor beta chains from one sample, sequenced in a study of T cells after yellow fever vaccination. TCRdb recomputed calls from the 5' RACE reads with MiXCR, one row per CDR3 protein. This table has hundreds of thousands of distinct CDR3 sequences, about 14% appearing once. The specimen was PBMCs, collected on the day of the yellow fever booster vaccination. Receptor source: a man between 25 and 39 years old who received the YFV17D yellow fever vaccine. Both conserved end residues are trimmed from each CDR3.

v_call,cdr3_aa
TRBV15,ATSPLPGQGKGDTQY
TRBV11-2,ASSLDIKIPNSPLH
TRBV15,ATSRTSETQY
TRBV2,ASSVAVQETQY
TRBV7-3,ASSHGTSGGDTQY
TRBV20-1,SARRGFSGETQY
TRBV20-1,SARVSGGGEEY
TRBV20-1,SASDGTSYYNEQF
TRBV5-1,ASSRGGGEAF
TRBV14,ASSQDLGGYYGYT
TRBV12-3/TRBV12-4,ASSKGSRLEKLF
TRBV7-2,ASRPTSGSVNEQF
TRBV7-9,ASSDGGQPQH
TRBV10-3,AMTVRANTEAF
TRBV12-3/TRBV12-4,ASRIGQRETQY
TRBV12-3/TRBV12-4,ASSLGSSGEQF
TRBV7-2,ASSGRQGVGGELF
TRBV20-1,SAMGPAGQPQH
TRBV12-3/TRBV12-4,ASSQGEKGLQF
TRBV6-2/TRBV6-3,ASSSHRTSGSKQF
TRBV5-1,ASTSTGSETQY
TRBV19,ASSWGHDQPQH
TRBV11-2,ASSLDLAAKQF
TRBV12-3/TRBV12-4,ASSPRWGQNFFTDTQY
TRBV6-1,ASSTSPSGANTGELF
TRBV5-5,ASSLLLAGVETQY
TRBV7-2,ASSWGPISGEQF
TRBV7-9,ASSKFSGAPQETQY
TRBV5-1,ASSLTSGRIYEQY
TRBV30,AWGKTSGRSGANVLT
TRBV2,ASRSGANVLT